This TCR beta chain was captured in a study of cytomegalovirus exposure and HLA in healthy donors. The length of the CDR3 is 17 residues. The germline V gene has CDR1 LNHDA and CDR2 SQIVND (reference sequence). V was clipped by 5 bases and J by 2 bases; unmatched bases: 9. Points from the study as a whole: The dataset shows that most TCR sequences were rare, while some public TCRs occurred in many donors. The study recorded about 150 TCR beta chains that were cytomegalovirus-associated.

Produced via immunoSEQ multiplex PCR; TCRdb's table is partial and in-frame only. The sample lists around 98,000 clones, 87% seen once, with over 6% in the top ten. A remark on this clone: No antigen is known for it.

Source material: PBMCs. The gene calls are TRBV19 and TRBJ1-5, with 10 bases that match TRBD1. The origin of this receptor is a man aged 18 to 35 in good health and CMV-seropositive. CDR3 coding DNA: TGTGCCAGTAGTCGGGACAGGGGAAGGTCGGGCAATCAGCCCCAGCATTTT. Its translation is CASSRDRGRSGNQPQHF.